The present T cell receptor (beta chain) was sequenced within a study of cytomegalovirus exposure and HLA in healthy donors. Background on the study: There were approximately 80 million unique TCRs (from HLA-typed donors) in an early data release. Broader study findings: A few chains tied to CMV proved CMV antigen-specific in vitro. Many donors shared some public TCRs, even though most TCR sequences were rare. The only immune exposure information that was available was CMV serostatus.

Of note for this clone: Its antigen is unidentified.

V lost 7 bases and J 5 bases, leaving 11 bases between the germline ends. Germline assignment: CDR1 MNHEY and CDR2 SVGAGI. CDR3 length: 12 amino acids. PCR amplification relied on 60 Vbeta primers (plus 13 Jbeta primers). Only in-frame clones appear in the TCRdb table, and some are missing; sequencing was by immunoSEQ multiplex PCR. This table lists about 77,000 clones. The V and J genes are TRBV6-5 and TRBJ1-2; D possibly corresponds to TRBD1 (6 bases). Sequencing was done on a sample of PBMCs. This TCR derives from a man aged 50 to 59 in good health and CMV-seropositive. The CDR3 DNA is TGTGCCAGCACTAAGACAGGATATGGCTACACCTTC. It encodes CASTKTGYGYTF.